These 6 T cell receptor beta chains came from one sample sequenced in a study of T cells in Graves' hyperthyroidism and ophthalmopathy. Amplification yielded TCR beta CDR3 regions, with RNA transcripts as the source. TCR CDR3 underwent first-round RT-PCR with the HTBI primer set. From the multiplex PCR reads, TCRdb called clonotypes with MiXCR, one entry per CDR3 protein. Of more than 500,000 distinct CDR3 sequences listed, about 16% are singletons. Sequencing was done on a sample of blood. The receptors originated from a woman aged 25 to 39 with Graves' ophthalmopathy.

This clonotype was seen a handful of times. V gene TRBV20-1 combines with J gene TRBJ2-5; D is undetermined. This CDR3 has 14 amino acids. The germline V and J ends were trimmed by 1 base and 5 bases, with 14 bases remaining between them. Per germline, CDR1 DFQATT and CDR2 SNEGSKA (reference sequence). CDR3 protein: CSARAPAVRETQYF. CDR3 bases: TGCAGTGCTAGAGCACCAGCTGTTAGGGAGACCCAGTACTTC.

This clonotype was seen many times. J is TRBJ1-1 and V is TRBV18; D possibly corresponds to TRBD1 (5 bases). Germline-derived CDR1 and CDR2 are KGHSH and LQKENI. This CDR3 has 14 amino acids. The germline V and J ends were trimmed by 6 bases and 3 bases, with 14 bases remaining between them. The CDR3 nucleotides are TGTGCCAGCTCCAGAGGGGCTGGGGACACTGAAGCTTTCTTT. It is translated as CASSRGAGDTEAFF.

The table lists this clonotype with many counts. The chain employs TRBV3-1 and TRBJ2-1; the match to TRBD2 covers 8 bases. V dropped 4 bases and J dropped 7; count of bases not matched to a gene: 9. The CDR3 consists of 15 residues. The germline CDR1 and CDR2 sequences are LGHDT and YNNKEL (reference sequence). CDR3 bases: TGTGCCAGCAGCCGCCCTACGGGAGGGGGGAATGAGCAGTTCTTC. This translates into CASSRPTGGGNEQFF.

This clonotype was detected only a few times. This may come from a read error, since a much larger clone is one base off. This chain uses TRBV28 with TRBJ1-4; weak D call: TRBD1 (5 bases). The V end was cut by 7 bases, the J end by 4 bases, with 13 bases between. This CDR3 region has 14 residues. Germline loops: CDR1 MDHEN, CDR2 SYDVKM. CDR3 sequence reads: CASKRTRGNEKLFF. CDR3 DNA sequence: TGTGCCAGCAAAAGAACAAGGGGTAATGAAAAACTGTTTTTT.

This clonotype was seen a handful of times. The chain links TRBV29-1 to TRBJ1-1; D is ambiguous. The V and J ends lost 1 base and 5 bases respectively, with 5 bases between them. Germline lookup yields CDR1 SQVTM and CDR2 ANQGSEA. CDR3 length: 11 amino acids. This CDR3 reads CSVEVGTEAFF. DNA of the CDR3: TGCAGCGTTGAAGTTGGGACTGAAGCTTTCTTT. The full variable domain, with the rest looked up from reference TRBV29-1 and TRBJ1-1, is SAVISQKPSRDICQRGTSLTIQCQVDSQVTMMFWYRQQPGQSLTLIATANQGSEATYESGFVIDKFPISRPNLTFSTLTVSNMSPEDSSIYLCSVEVGTEAFFGQGTRLTVV.

This clonotype was detected ten times or more. This sequence joins TRBV3-1 and TRBJ1-5, with D unresolved. V shed 2 bases and J shed 9 bases, with 14 bases lying between them. This CDR3 is built from 14 residues. Germline assignment: CDR1 LGHDT and CDR2 YNNKEL (reference sequence). CDR3 in amino acids: CASSQTDGPTPQHF. The CDR3, as DNA: TGTGCCAGCAGCCAAACGGACGGTCCGACGCCCCAGCATTTT.